Following are 14 T cell receptor beta chains from one sample sequenced in a study of blood T cell repertoires in COVID-19 (dated by TCRdb to 2018 to 2020). Libraries came from the immunoSEQ multiplex PCR assay. Imported from immuneACCESS, the table was reduced by TCRdb to in-frame sequences with V and J called. These copies leave out some clones; in studies compared against another copy, an unresolved V gene accounts for under half, and the cause of the remainder is not known. The sample table shows 110,000 to 150,000 clones, and around four fifths are seen once. Together, the top ten hold around 6.2% of the sample. Source material: PBMCs or T cells enriched from blood (not recorded which). These receptor sequences come from a woman between 40 and 50 years old who had recovered from COVID-19.

The rearrangement joins TRBV9 to TRBJ1-3; D is perhaps TRBD1 (6 bases). CDR1 is SGDLS, CDR2 YYNGEE, per germline. V was pared by 2 bases and J by 4 bases, with 25 bases between. This CDR3 has 19 residues. CDR3 DNA: TGTGCCAGCAGCGTTAGCGGGACACCAACCCCCCCGAGGGGAAACACCATATATTTT. Translated: CASSVSGTPTPPRGNTIYF.

This rearrangement joins TRBV5-1 to TRBJ1-1; 7 bases agree with TRBD1. This CDR3 spans 13 amino acids. CDR1 is SGHRS, CDR2 YFSETQ, per germline. V lost 5 bases, J lost 2 bases, and 3 bases stayed unmatched. In nucleotides, the CDR3 is TGCGCCAGCAGTGAAGGGGGCAACACTGAAGCTTTCTTT. Encoded protein: CASSEGGNTEAFF.

This clone appeared a few times. V and J are TRBV6-1 and TRBJ1-5, with D maybe TRBD1 (5 bases). Germline-derived CDR1 and CDR2 are MNHNS and SASEGT. Trimming shortened V by 2 bases and J by 5 bases, and 10 bases separated the two germline ends. The length of the CDR3 is 14 residues. The CDR3 nucleotides are TGTGCCAGCAGTGAAATACGGGGGTATCAGCCCCAGCATTTT. The encoded protein is CASSEIRGYQPQHF.

V and J are TRBV10-3 and TRBJ2-1, with 10 positions matching TRBD2. The CDR3 covers 15 residues. The V gene's germline CDR1 is ENHRY and CDR2 SYGVKD. V was pared by 6 bases and J by 4 bases, with 6 bases of the junction left unmatched. The CDR3 DNA reads as TGTGCCATCAGCGGCGGACTAGCGGCGTACAATGAGCAGTTCTTC. As protein: CAISGGLAAYNEQFF.

The V call is TRBV19, the J call TRBJ2-5, with D possibly being TRBD2 (7 bases). The length of the CDR3 is 13 residues. Trimming shortened V by 7 bases and J by 5 bases, and 14 bases separated the two germline ends. The germline gives CDR1 LNHDA, CDR2 SQIVND (reference sequence). The CDR3 here is CASNSGGGETQYF. In nucleotides, the CDR3 is TGTGCCAGTAACTCGGGGGGCGGGGAGACCCAGTACTTC.

This clone showed up just a few times. This chain connects TRBV5-1 to TRBJ1-2; no clear D. Trimming pared 0 bases from V and 5 bases from J, leaving 8 bases between. The CDR3 spans 13 residues. Germline CDR1 and CDR2: SGHRS and YFSETQ. The CDR3 is CASSLGQLYGYTF. The CDR3 coding sequence is TGCGCCAGCAGCTTGGGGCAGTTATATGGCTACACCTTC.

This clone was detected once. The chain recombines TRBV5-6 with TRBJ1-2, with D unresolved. The V gene's germline CDR1 is SGHDT and CDR2 YYEEEE. This CDR3 is 13 amino acids long. V dropped 7 bases and J dropped 4 bases, with 14 bases sitting between them. The CDR3 loop is CASAGAGGYGYTF. CDR3 nucleotide sequence: TGTGCCAGCGCGGGTGCAGGCGGCTATGGCTACACCTTC.

V and J are TRBV19 and TRBJ2-3, with 9 positions matching TRBD2. V shed 7 bases, J shed 2 bases, and the junction held 7 bases outside the gene matches. The germline V gene encodes CDR1 LNHDA and CDR2 SQIVND (reference sequence). This CDR3 spans 15 amino acids. The CDR3 protein is CASTLASGTTDTQYF. The CDR3 DNA reads as TGTGCCAGTACCCTAGCTAGCGGGACCACAGATACGCAGTATTTT.

V and J are TRBV7-8 and TRBJ1-4, with 8 nucleotides matching TRBD1. Per the germline V gene, CDR1 is SGHVS and CDR2 is FQNEAQ. J gave up 2 bases and V 5 bases, and 4 bases lay outside the gene matches. The CDR3 extends over 15 amino acids. CDR3 DNA sequence: TGTGCCAGCAGCGGGCAGGGGGCTACTAATGAAAAACTGTTTTTT. Encoded protein: CASSGQGATNEKLFF. Filled out from reference TRBV7-8 and TRBJ1-4, the complete variable domain reads GAGVSQSPRYKVAKRGQDVALRCDPISGHVSLFWYQQALGQGPEFLTYFQNEAQLDKSGLPSDRFFAERPEGSVSTLKIQRTQQEDSAVYLCASSGQGATNEKLFFGSGTQLSVL.

The chain links TRBV6-5 to TRBJ2-1, with D possibly being TRBD1 (5 bases). V was trimmed by 4 bases and J by 7 bases, leaving 8 bases between them. CDR1 is MNHEY, CDR2 SVGAGI, per germline. The length of the CDR3 is 12 residues. The CDR3, as DNA: TGTGCCAGCAGTTCAACAGGAAATGAGCAGTTCTTC. Its protein is CASSSTGNEQFF.

The CDR3 sequence is CASRTGDREQYF. As DNA, the CDR3 is TGTGCCAGCAGGACAGGTGATAGAGAGCAGTACTTC. The genes are TRBV3-1 (or the pseudogene TRBV3-2) and TRBJ2-7; D may be TRBD1 (6 bases). V lost 6 bases, J lost 7 bases, and 13 bases lay in between. The CDR3 is 12 amino acids. In germline, CDR1 is LGHDT, CDR2 YNNKEL (reference sequence).

The rearrangement links TRBV5-4 to TRBJ1-1; D possibly corresponds to TRBD1 (6 bases). The CDR3 length is 14 residues. The V end was cut by 4 bases, the J end by 5 bases, with 15 bases between. The germline gives CDR1 SGHNT, CDR2 YYREEE (reference sequence). CDR3 sequence reads: CASSARGGSTEAFF. The CDR3 DNA is TGTGCCAGCAGCGCAAGAGGGGGTTCGACTGAAGCTTTCTTT.

About this clone itself: Other DNA sequences in the same sample also yield this CDR3. The rearrangement uses TRBV3-1 (or the pseudogene TRBV3-2) and TRBJ2-1; perhaps TRBD2 as D (6 bases). CDR1 and CDR2 (germline): LGHDT, YNNKEL (reference sequence). The V end was cut by 1 base, the J end by 7 bases, with 11 bases between. The CDR3 spans 14 residues. The CDR3 sequence: CASSQALGGNEQFF. The CDR3 DNA follows: TGTGCCAGCAGCCAAGCTCTCGGGGGAAATGAGCAGTTCTTC.

The chain is built from TRBV4-1 and TRBJ1-4; no firm D call. Germline V gives CDR1 MGHRA, CDR2 YSYEKL. Trimming left V 0 bases short and J 0 bases short, with 5 bases between. The CDR3 is 15 residues long. CDR3 residues: CASSQDSTTNEKLFF. The CDR3 DNA sequence: TGCGCCAGCAGCCAAGATTCCACAACTAATGAAAAACTGTTTTTT.